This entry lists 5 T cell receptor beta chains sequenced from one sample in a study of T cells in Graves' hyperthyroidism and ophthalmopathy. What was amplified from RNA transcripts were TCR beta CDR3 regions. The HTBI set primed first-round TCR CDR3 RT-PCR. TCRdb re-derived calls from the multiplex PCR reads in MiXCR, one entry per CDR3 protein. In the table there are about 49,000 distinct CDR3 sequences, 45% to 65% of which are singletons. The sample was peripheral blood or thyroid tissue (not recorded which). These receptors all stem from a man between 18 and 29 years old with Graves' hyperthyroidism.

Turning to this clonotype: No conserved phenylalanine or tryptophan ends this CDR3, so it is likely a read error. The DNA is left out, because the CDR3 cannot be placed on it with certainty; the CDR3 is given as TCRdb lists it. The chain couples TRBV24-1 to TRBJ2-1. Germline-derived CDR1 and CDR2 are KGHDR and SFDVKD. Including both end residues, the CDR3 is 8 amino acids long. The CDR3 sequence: CATSGQLH.

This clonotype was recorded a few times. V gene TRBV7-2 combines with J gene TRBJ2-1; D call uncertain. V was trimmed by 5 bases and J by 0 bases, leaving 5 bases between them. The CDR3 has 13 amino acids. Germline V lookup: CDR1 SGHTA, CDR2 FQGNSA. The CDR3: CASSASSYNEQFF. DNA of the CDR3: TGTGCCAGCAGCGCGAGCTCCTACAATGAGCAGTTCTTC.

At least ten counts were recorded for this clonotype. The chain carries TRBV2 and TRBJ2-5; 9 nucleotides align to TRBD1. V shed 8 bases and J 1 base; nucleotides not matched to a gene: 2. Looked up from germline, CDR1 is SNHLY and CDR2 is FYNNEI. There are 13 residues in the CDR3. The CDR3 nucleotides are TGTGCCAGCGTGGACAGGGGCCAAGAGACCCAGTACTTC. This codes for CASVDRGQETQYF.

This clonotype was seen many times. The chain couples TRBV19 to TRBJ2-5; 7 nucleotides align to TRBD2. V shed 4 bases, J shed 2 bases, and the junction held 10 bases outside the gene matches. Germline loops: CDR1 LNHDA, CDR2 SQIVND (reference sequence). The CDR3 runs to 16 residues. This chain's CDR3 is CASSTSSASGQETQYF. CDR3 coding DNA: TGTGCCAGTAGTACGTCGTCGGCTAGCGGACAAGAGACCCAGTACTTC.

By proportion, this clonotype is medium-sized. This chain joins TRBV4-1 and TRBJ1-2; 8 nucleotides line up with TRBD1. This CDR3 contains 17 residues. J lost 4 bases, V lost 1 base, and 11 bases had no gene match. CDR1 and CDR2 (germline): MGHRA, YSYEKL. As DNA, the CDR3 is TGCGCCAGCAGCCAAGCAAATCCGGGACAGGCAATCTATGGCTACACCTTC. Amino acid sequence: CASSQANPGQAIYGYTF.